A selection of T cell receptor beta chains follows, all from one sample in a study of CD8 T cells in ankylosing spondylitis. In TCRdb, the 5' RACE reads were re-called with MiXCR into one record per CDR3 protein. The repertoire consists of approximately 190,000 distinct CDR3 sequences, with over 10% occurring once and the leading ten covering approximately 10%. What was sequenced was blood, either unsorted or a sorted T cell fraction (not recorded which). The receptor set was obtained from a female donor with ankylosing spondylitis or in good health (not recorded which). The conserved cysteine and the conserved F or W are not part of the CDR3 here. Each record gives: clone size, V gene, D gene, J gene, CDR3 protein. D genes are given only for firm matches. For some rows the clone size is stated as once, few or many, or as a class when expanded; others skip it.

size: many
V: TRBV21-1
D: NA
J: TRBJ2-5
CDR3: ASSKARRQETQY

size: few
V: TRBV29-1
D: TRBD1
J: TRBJ2-7
CDR3: SGVGTGSYEQY

size: few
V: TRBV12-3/TRBV12-4
D: NA
J: TRBJ2-7
CDR3: ASRKAGTVSYEQY

size: many
V: TRBV27
D: NA
J: TRBJ2-2
CDR3: ASSPSSNTGELF

size: few
V: TRBV6-5
D: TRBD1
J: TRBJ1-5
CDR3: ASSYSTGDDQPQH

size: many
V: TRBV29-1
D: TRBD1
J: TRBJ1-1
CDR3: SVSQGGNTEAF

size: NA
V: TRBV5-1
D: NA
J: TRBJ2-7
CDR3: ASSPRDLSSYEQY

size: NA
V: TRBV28
D: NA
J: TRBJ2-5
CDR3: ALRGTTKETQY

size: NA
V: TRBV15
D: NA
J: TRBJ2-2
CDR3: ATSRDLQGTRELF

size: many
V: TRBV20-1
D: TRBD2
J: TRBJ2-3
CDR3: SARGLAGTTDTQY

size: many
V: TRBV5-1
D: NA
J: TRBJ2-1
CDR3: ASSLLGGSNNEQF

size: many
V: TRBV12-3/TRBV12-4
D: TRBD1
J: TRBJ2-7
CDR3: ASSPRTGAAEQY

size: NA
V: TRBV7-3
D: TRBD2
J: TRBJ2-2
CDR3: ASSRVAGRNTGELF

size: few
V: TRBV28
D: NA
J: TRBJ2-7
CDR3: ASSLDGGNLFYEQY

size: few
V: TRBV12-3/TRBV12-4
D: NA
J: TRBJ2-5
CDR3: ASSSGGGSLETQY

size: many
V: TRBV20-1
D: NA
J: TRBJ2-7
CDR3: SARGGAGYSYEQY

size: NA
V: TRBV30
D: NA
J: TRBJ1-4
CDR3: AWSVLGEKLF